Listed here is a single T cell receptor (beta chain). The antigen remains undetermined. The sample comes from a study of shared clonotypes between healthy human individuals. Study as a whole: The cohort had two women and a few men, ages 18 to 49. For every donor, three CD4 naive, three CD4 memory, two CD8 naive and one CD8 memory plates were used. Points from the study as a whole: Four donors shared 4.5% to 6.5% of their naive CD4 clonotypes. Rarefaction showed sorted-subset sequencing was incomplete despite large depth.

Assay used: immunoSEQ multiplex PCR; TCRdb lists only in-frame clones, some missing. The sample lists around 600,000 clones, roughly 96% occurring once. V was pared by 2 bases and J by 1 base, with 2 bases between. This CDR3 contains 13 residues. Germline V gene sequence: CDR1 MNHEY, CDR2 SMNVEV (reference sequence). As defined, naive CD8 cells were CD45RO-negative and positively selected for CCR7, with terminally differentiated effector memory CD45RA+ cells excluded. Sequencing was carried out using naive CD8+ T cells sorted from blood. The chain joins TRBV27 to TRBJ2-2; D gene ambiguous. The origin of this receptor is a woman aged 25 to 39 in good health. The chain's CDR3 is CASSLKNTGELFF. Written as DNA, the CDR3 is TGTGCCAGCAGTTTAAAGAACACCGGGGAGCTGTTTTTT.